A selection of T cell receptor beta chains follows, all from one sample in a study of blood T cell repertoires in COVID-19. Measured with immunoSEQ multiplex PCR; TCRdb has only the in-frame clones, and not every one. The table has some 170,000 clones, about 74% seen once. The sequencing input was peripheral blood. All receptors derive from a man between 60 and 75 years old with acute or convalescent COVID-19. CDR3s include the opening cysteine and the closing phenylalanine or tryptophan. The order of the fields is D gene, V gene, J gene, clone size, CDR3 DNA, CDR3 protein. A D gene is named only where the DNA matches it firmly. Clone size is given for some rows only: seen once, a few or many times, or a class if the clone is expanded.

>TRBD1|TRBV5-1|TRBJ1-2|.
TGCGCCAGCAGCTTTGTCCTGGACCGGGACAGAAGTTCGGGGGGCTACACCTTC
CASSFVLDRDRSSGGYTF
>.|TRBV3-1/TRBV3-2|TRBJ2-7|.
TGTGCCAGCAGCGAAGAGGGTCTGGGCGACGAGCAGTACTTC
CASSEEGLGDEQYF
>.|TRBV4-3|TRBJ1-2|.
TGCGCCAGCAGCCAAGTCAATGACGGGGGCTATGGCTACACCTTC
CASSQVNDGGYGYTF
>TRBD1|TRBV5-1|TRBJ2-7|.
TGCGCCAGCAGTTTGACGACAGGGGGTCAGTACGAGCAGTACTTC
CASSLTTGGQYEQYF
>.|TRBV14|TRBJ2-1|.
TGTGCCAGCAGCCAAGACTGGGGGGTCTCCTACAATGAGCAGTTCTTC
CASSQDWGVSYNEQFF
>.|TRBV29-1|TRBJ2-1|.
TGCAGCGTCGGGGAGGTCCGTTACAATGAGCAGTTCTTC
CSVGEVRYNEQFF
>.|TRBV23-1|TRBJ1-2|.
TGCGCCAGCAGTCGAGGGTCCTATGGCTACACCTTC
CASSRGSYGYTF
>TRBD1|TRBV7-8|TRBJ2-2|many
TGTGCCAGCAGCCCCCGGACAGGCGGCACCGGGGAGCTGTTTTTT
CASSPRTGGTGELFF
>.|TRBV21-1|TRBJ1-5|.
.
CASSKVGTGNNQPQHF
>TRBD1|TRBV6-1|TRBJ1-5|.
TGTGCCAGCAGTGACAGGGGGCTTGGTAATCAGCCCCAGCATTTT
CASSDRGLGNQPQHF
>.|TRBV3-1/TRBV3-2|TRBJ2-5|.
TGTGCCAGCAGCCAAGGGGGAGGTGCGAGTCCAAAAGAGACCCAGTACTTC
CASSQGGGASPKETQYF
>.|TRBV7-2|TRBJ1-6|.
TGTGCCAGCAGCTTAAAGGGTTCGGGATCACCCCTCCACTTT
CASSLKGSGSPLHF
>TRBD1|TRBV4-2|TRBJ1-5|.
TGTGCCAGCAGCCATATGGACAGGGGACGTAGCAATCAGCCCCAGCATTTT
CASSHMDRGRSNQPQHF
>.|TRBV6-6|TRBJ2-7|.
TGTGCCAGCAGTAACCGGGACTTCTACGAGCAGTACTTC
CASSNRDFYEQYF
>.|TRBV29-1|TRBJ1-1|.
TGCAGCGTCGCGGCGACCGGGACTAAGTTCACTGAAGCTTTCTTT
CSVAATGTKFTEAFF
>.|TRBV4-1|TRBJ1-3|.
TGCGCCAGCAGCCAAGTTGCAGGCAGGGGCTCTGGAAACACCATATATTTT
CASSQVAGRGSGNTIYF
>.|TRBV7-3|TRBJ2-5|.
TGTGCCAGCAGCTTAGGCGGGTGGGAGACCCAGTACTTC
CASSLGGWETQYF
>.|TRBV20-1|TRBJ2-7|.
TGCAGTGCTAGTCCCCCCCTGGTCAGCTCCTACGAGCAGTACTTC
CSASPPLVSSYEQYF
>TRBD1|TRBV7-8|TRBJ1-2|.
TGTGCCAGCAGCCCGCAACATACGGGACAGGGGTTTGGCTACACCTTC
CASSPQHTGQGFGYTF
>TRBD1|TRBV2|TRBJ2-7|.
TGTGCCAGCTCCCCGGGACAGACCTACGAGCAGTACTTC
CASSPGQTYEQYF
>.|TRBV11-2|TRBJ2-3|once
TGTGCCAGCAGCCCATTCGGCGGGGAAAGCACAGATACGCAGTATTTT
CASSPFGGESTDTQYF
>.|TRBV30|TRBJ1-3|.
TGTGCCTGGCAGGGATTTGGAAACACCATATATTTT
CAWQGFGNTIYF